The entry that follows covers one T cell receptor beta chain sequence. The V gene's germline CDR1 is ENHRY and CDR2 SYGVKD. With 4 bases clipped from V and 4 bases from J, the junction kept 5 bases outside the gene matches. The CDR3 has 15 amino acids. The data belong to a study of T cell changes during pregnancy in multiple sclerosis. The table came from immunoSEQ multiplex PCR; TCRdb's copy has only in-frame clones and leaves some out. The profile shows about 100,000 clones, about 90% of them singletons. The gene calls are TRBV10-3 and TRBJ2-5; 11 positions match TRBD1. Sequenced material: peripheral blood, taken after pregnancy. This TCR derives from a female donor with multiple sclerosis, enrolled in a pregnancy study. The CDR3 nucleotides read TGTGCCATCAGTGCCGGACAGGGGGCGGGAGAGACCCAGTACTTC. It yields the protein CAISAGQGAGETQYF.